The count of the clone carrying this TCR beta chain is one. Its antigen is as yet unknown. A clone one base away is much larger, so this may be a read error. Since no conserved phenylalanine or tryptophan closes the CDR3, a read error is the likely cause. TCRdb processed the reads anew with MiXCR; each CDR3 protein has one entry. The sample lists around 250,000 distinct CDR3 sequences, about a sixth occurring once. This entry comes from a study of T cell repertoires in cytomegalovirus infection. Study background: CMV infection and matching HLA type were both indicated by public TCR beta signatures. Regarding the study as a whole: The ex vivo response was dominated by HLA-C-restricted CMV-specific TCR beta clonotypes.

This TCR derives from a human donor in good health (CMV status not recorded). Some clones in this sample may be carry-over from other donors' samples. The sample was CD8+ T cells from PBMCs.

The CDR3, as DNA: TGTGCCAGCAGCTTAGGGGGGCTCGCTAATCAGCCCCAGCATCTT. This translates into CASSLGGLANQPQHL. The chain has TRBV28 and TRBJ1-5, with a possible D match to TRBD1 (6 bases). Trimming cost V 6 bases and J 4 bases, with 16 bases left between them. CDR3 length equals 15 residues. The germline V gene encodes CDR1 MDHEN and CDR2 SYDVKM.